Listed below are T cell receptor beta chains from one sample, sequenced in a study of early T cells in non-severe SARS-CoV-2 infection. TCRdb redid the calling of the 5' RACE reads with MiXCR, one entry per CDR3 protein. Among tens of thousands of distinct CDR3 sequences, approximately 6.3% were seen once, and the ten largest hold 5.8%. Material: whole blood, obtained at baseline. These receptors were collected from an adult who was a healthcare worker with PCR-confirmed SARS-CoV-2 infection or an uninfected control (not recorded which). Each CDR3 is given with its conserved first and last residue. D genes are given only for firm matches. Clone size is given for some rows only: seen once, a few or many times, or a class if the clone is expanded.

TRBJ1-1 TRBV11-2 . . CASSLDQRGVAFF TGTGCCAGCAGCTTAGATCAACGAGGGGTAGCTTTCTTT
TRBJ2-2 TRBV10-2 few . CASRVFANTGELFF TGCGCCAGCAGGGTCTTCGCGAACACCGGGGAGCTGTTTTTT
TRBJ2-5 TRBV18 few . CASSPPGLPMETQYF TGTGCCAGCTCACCACCGGGGCTGCCCATGGAGACCCAGTACTTC
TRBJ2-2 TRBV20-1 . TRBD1 CSAKTGANTGELFF TGCAGTGCTAAGACAGGGGCGAACACCGGGGAGCTGTTTTTT
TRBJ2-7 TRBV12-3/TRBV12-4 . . CASSLRGASGSEQYF TGTGCCAGCAGTTTACGGGGGGCCTCCGGGTCCGAGCAGTACTTC
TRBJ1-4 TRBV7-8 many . CASGGMDLEKLFF TGTGCCAGCGGGGGGATGGATCTTGAAAAACTGTTTTTT
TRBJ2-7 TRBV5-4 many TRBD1 CASSLGDRYYEQYF TGTGCCAGCAGCCTGGGGGACAGGTATTACGAGCAGTACTTC
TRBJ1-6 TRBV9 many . CASSVDRLGVPLHF TGTGCCAGCAGCGTAGACAGGTTGGGAGTGCCCCTCCACTTT
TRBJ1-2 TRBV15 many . CATSTTGTGYTF TGTGCCACCAGCACAACAGGGACCGGCTACACCTTC
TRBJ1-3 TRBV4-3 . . CASSQLFGGLVANTIYF TGCGCCAGCAGCCAGCTCTTCGGGGGCTTGGTCGCAAACACCATATATTTT
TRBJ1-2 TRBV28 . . CASSVTGDYVGYTF TGTGCCAGCAGCGTTACGGGCGATTATGTCGGCTACACCTTC
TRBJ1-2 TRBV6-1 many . CASITGVNYGYTF TGTGCCAGCATTACCGGGGTAAACTATGGCTACACCTTC
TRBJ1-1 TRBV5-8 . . CASNLGMLNTEAFF TGTGCCAGCAACCTGGGGATGCTGAACACTGAAGCTTTCTTT
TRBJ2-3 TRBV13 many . CASSLGPGTSTDTQYF TGTGCCAGCAGCTTGGGCCCCGGGACCAGCACAGATACGCAGTATTTT
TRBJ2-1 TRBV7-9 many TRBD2 CASSLSLAGTYNEQFF TGTGCCAGCAGCTTAAGTCTAGCGGGGACCTACAATGAGCAGTTCTTC
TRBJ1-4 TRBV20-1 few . CSALQGSNEKLFF TGCAGTGCTCTACAGGGTTCTAATGAAAAACTGTTTTTT
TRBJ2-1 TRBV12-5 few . CASGFWGRDEQFF TGTGCTAGTGGTTTTTGGGGGCGGGATGAGCAGTTCTTC
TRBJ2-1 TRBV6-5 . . CASSYSSFDNEQFF TGTGCCAGCAGTTACTCAAGTTTCGATAATGAGCAGTTCTTC
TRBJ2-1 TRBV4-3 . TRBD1 CASSQHPIPGQGNNEQFF TGCGCCAGCAGCCAACACCCCATCCCGGGACAGGGGAACAATGAGCAGTTCTTC
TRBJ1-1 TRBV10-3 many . CAIKEHGNHEAFF TGTGCCATCAAAGAACATGGTAACCATGAAGCTTTCTTT
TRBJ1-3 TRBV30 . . CAWSVQAEAGNTIYF TGTGCCTGGAGTGTACAGGCGGAGGCTGGAAACACCATATATTTT
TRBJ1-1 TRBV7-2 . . CASSLGVGEAEAFF TGTGCCAGCAGCTTAGGGGTTGGGGAGGCTGAAGCTTTCTTT
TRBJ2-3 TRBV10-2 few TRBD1 CASNPTGQGDDTQYF TGCGCCAGCAATCCCACGGGACAGGGGGACGATACGCAGTATTTT
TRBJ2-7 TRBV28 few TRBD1 CASSLRTGDEQYF TGTGCCAGCAGTTTACGGACAGGTGACGAGCAGTACTTC
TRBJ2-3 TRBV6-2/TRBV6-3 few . CASSFSRSEQTDTQYF TGTGCCAGCAGTTTCTCTAGATCCGAGCAAACAGATACGCAGTATTTT
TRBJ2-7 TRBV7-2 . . CASSLEWGEQYF TGTGCCAGCAGCTTAGAGTGGGGGGAGCAGTACTTC
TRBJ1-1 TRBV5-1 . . CASSLTVGNTEAFF TGCGCCAGCAGCTTGACAGTCGGGAACACTGAAGCTTTCTTT
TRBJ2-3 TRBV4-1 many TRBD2 CASSQALQGLAGTDTQYF TGCGCCAGCAGCCAAGCTTTACAAGGACTAGCGGGGACAGATACGCAGTATTTT
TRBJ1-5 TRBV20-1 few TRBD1 CSAKGARGQPQHF TGCAGTGCCAAGGGGGCCAGAGGGCAGCCCCAGCATTTT
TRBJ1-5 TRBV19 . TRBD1 CASIPRGQDQPQHF TGTGCCAGTATACCCAGGGGGCAGGATCAGCCCCAGCATTTT
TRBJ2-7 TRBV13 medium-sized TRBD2 CASSFLLAGNNEQYF TGTGCCAGCAGCTTTTTGCTAGCGGGAAACAACGAGCAGTACTTC
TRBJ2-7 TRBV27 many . CASGRADDPYEQYF TGTGCCAGCGGACGCGCCGACGACCCCTACGAGCAGTACTTC
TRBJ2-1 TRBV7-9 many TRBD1 CASSLKGQGSFEQFF TGTGCCAGCAGCTTAAAAGGACAGGGTTCATTTGAGCAGTTCTTC
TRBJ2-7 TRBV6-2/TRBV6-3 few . CASSYVGPGEEQYF TGTGCCAGCAGTTACGTCGGCCCAGGTGAGGAGCAGTACTTC
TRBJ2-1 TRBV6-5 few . CASSSSPGAGPYNEQFF TGTGCCAGCAGTTCCAGCCCGGGTGCCGGGCCCTACAATGAGCAGTTCTTC
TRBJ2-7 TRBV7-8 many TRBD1 CASSTRDSREQYF TGTGCCAGCAGCACGAGGGACAGTAGGGAGCAGTACTTC
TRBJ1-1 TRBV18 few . CASSPPSGRNFRLPESSEAFF TGTGCCAGCTCACCTCCCAGTGGAAGGAATTTTAGGCTCCCGGAAAGCTCTGAAGCTTTCTTT
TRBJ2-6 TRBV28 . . CASKPSGSGANVLTF TGTGCCAGCAAACCCTCGGGGTCTGGGGCCAACGTCCTGACTTTC
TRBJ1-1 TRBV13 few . CASSPPAGTEAFF TGTGCCAGCAGCCCGCCGGCGGGCACTGAAGCTTTCTTT
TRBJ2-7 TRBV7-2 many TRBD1 CASSLVQGAYLETSYEQYF TGTGCCAGCAGCTTAGTTCAGGGGGCCTATTTGGAGACCTCCTACGAGCAGTACTTC
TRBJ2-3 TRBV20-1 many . CSARDNGLSLYTQYF TGCAGTGCTAGAGATAACGGCTTGTCCTTATATACACAGTATTTT
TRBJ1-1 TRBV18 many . CASSLGLMNTEAFF TGTGCCAGCTCACTGGGACTAATGAACACTGAAGCTTTCTTT
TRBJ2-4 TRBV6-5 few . CASSYSRSKNIQYF TGTGCCAGCAGTTACTCGAGATCCAAAAACATTCAGTACTTC
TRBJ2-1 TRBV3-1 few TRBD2 CASSQGPGTSGNEQFF TGTGCCAGCAGCCAAGGCCCCGGGACTAGCGGCAATGAGCAGTTCTTC
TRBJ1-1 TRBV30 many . CAWGMGANTEAFF TGTGCCTGGGGGATGGGGGCCAACACTGAAGCTTTCTTT
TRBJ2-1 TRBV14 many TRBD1 CASSSTGQGTYNEQFF TGTGCCAGCAGCAGCACGGGACAGGGGACCTACAATGAGCAGTTCTTC
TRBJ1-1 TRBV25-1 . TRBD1 CASSAFDRGLTEAFF TGTGCCAGCAGTGCATTTGACAGGGGGTTAACTGAAGCTTTCTTT
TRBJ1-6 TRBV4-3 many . CASSQDTRSSYNSPLHF TGCGCCAGCAGCCAAGACACCCGAAGCTCCTATAATTCACCCCTCCACTTT
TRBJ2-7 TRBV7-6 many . CASSPLVDSYEQYF TGTGCCAGCAGCCCCCTCGTCGACAGTTACGAGCAGTACTTC
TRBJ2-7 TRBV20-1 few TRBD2 CSARFIAGADEQYF TGCAGTGCAAGATTTATAGCGGGGGCGGACGAGCAGTACTTC
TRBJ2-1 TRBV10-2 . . CASSEGEEQFF TGCGCCAGCAGTGAGGGGGAGGAGCAGTTCTTC
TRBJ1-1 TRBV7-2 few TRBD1 CASSGTGQFYTEAFF TGTGCCAGCAGCGGAACGGGACAGTTCTACACTGAAGCTTTCTTT
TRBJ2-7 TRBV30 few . CAWTVGQREQYF TGTGCCTGGACTGTAGGCCAGAGGGAGCAGTACTTC
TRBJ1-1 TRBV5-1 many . CASSLLSVNTEAFF TGCGCCAGCAGCCTGTTGTCCGTGAACACTGAAGCTTTCTTT